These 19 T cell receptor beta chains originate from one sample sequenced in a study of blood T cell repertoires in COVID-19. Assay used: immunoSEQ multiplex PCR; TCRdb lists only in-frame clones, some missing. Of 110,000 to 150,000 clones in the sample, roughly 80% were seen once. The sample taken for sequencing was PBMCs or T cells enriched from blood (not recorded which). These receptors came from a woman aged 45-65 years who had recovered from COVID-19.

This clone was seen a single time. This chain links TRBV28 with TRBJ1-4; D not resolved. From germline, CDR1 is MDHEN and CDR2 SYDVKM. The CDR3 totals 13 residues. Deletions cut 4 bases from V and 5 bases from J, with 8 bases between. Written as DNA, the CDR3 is TGTGCCAGCAGTTCGGCAGGCAATGAAAAACTGTTTTTT. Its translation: CASSSAGNEKLFF.

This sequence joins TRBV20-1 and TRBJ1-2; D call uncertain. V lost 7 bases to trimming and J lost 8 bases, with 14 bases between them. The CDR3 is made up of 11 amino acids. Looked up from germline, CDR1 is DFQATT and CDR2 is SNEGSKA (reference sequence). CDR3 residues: CSGEMGRGYTF. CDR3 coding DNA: TGCAGTGGTGAAATGGGGAGAGGCTACACCTTC.

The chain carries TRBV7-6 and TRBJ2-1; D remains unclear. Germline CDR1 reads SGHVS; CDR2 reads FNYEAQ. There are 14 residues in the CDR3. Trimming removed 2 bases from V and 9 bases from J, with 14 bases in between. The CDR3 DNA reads TGTGCCAGCAGCTTAAACTCCGCACGCGGTGAGCAGTTCTTC. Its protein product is CASSLNSARGEQFF.

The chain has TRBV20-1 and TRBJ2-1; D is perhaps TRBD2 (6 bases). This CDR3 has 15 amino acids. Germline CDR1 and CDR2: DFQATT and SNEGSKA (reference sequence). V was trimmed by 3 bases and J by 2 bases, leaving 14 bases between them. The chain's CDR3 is CSASEGGEPYNEQFF. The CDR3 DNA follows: TGCAGTGCTAGTGAGGGCGGGGAGCCCTACAATGAGCAGTTCTTC.

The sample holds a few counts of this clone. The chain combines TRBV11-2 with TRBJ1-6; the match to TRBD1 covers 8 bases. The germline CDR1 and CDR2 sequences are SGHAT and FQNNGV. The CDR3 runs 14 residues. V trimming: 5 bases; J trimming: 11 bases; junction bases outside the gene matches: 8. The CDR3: CASSRRQGRTPLHF. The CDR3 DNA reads TGTGCCAGCAGCCGCAGACAGGGGAGGACACCCCTCCACTTT.

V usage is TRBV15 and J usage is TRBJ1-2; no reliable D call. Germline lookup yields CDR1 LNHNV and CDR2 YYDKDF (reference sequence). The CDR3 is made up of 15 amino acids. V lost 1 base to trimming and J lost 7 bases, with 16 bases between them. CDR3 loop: CATSRGGGNQVGYTF. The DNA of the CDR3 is TGTGCCACCAGCAGAGGTGGAGGGAATCAAGTTGGCTACACCTTC.

CDR3 loop: CASSSARVAFF. CDR3 bases: TGTGCCAGCAGCTCCGCGAGGGTCGCTTTCTTT. This chain uses TRBV3-1 (or the pseudogene TRBV3-2) with TRBJ1-1; no firm D call. Germline values: CDR1 LGHDT, CDR2 YNNKEL (reference sequence). Deletions cut 5 bases from V and 11 bases from J, with 12 bases between. The CDR3 consists of 11 residues.

CDR3 residues: CASSLMVGDGNQPQHF. CDR3 in DNA: TGTGCCAGCAGCTTGATGGTCGGGGATGGAAATCAGCCCCAGCATTTT. V usage is TRBV5-8 and J usage is TRBJ1-5, with D unresolved. The CDR3 has 16 residues. The ends were cut back, 1 base at V and 4 bases at J, with 15 bases in the middle. CDR1 is SGHTS, CDR2 YDEGEE, per germline.

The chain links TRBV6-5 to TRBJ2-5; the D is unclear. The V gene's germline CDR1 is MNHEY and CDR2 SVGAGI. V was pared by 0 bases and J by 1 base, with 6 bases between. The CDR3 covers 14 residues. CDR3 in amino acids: CASSYSRIQETQYF. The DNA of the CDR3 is TGTGCCAGCAGTTACTCCAGGATCCAAGAGACCCAGTACTTC.

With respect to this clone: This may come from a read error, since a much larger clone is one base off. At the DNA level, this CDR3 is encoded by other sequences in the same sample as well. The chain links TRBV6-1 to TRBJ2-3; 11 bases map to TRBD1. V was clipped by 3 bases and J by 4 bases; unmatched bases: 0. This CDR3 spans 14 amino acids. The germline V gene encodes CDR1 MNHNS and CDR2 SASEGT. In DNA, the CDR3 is TGTGCCAGCAGTGAGGGACAGGGGGCAGATACGCAGTATTTT. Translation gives CASSEGQGADTQYF.

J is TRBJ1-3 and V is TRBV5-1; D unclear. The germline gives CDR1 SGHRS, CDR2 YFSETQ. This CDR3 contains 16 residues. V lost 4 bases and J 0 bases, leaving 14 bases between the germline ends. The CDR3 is CASSLLSVFSGNTIYF. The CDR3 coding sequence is TGCGCCAGCAGCCTCCTCTCAGTATTCTCTGGAAACACCATATATTTT.

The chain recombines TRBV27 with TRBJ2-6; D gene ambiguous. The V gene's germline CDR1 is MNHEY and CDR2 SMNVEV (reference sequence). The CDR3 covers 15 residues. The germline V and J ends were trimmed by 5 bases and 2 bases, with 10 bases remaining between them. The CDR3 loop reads CASSPLGTGANVLTF. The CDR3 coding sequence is TGTGCCAGCAGTCCCCTGGGCACTGGGGCCAACGTCCTGACTTTC.

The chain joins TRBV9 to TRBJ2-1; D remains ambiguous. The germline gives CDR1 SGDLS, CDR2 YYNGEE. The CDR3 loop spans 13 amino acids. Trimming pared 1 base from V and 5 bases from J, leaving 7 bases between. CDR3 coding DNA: TGTGCCAGCAGCGTACAGGTCGACAATGAGCAGTTCTTC. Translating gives CASSVQVDNEQFF.

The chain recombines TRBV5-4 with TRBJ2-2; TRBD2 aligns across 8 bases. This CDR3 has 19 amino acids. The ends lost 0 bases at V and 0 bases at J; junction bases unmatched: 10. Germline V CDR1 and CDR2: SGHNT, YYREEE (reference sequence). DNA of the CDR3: TGTGCCAGCAGCTTGGGGGGAGCGGGGGCCATAACGAACACCGGGGAGCTGTTTTTT. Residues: CASSLGGAGAITNTGELFF.

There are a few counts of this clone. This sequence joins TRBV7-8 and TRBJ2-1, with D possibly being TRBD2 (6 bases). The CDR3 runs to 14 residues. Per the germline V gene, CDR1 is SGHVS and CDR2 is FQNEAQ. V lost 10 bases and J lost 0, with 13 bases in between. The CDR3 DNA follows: TGTGCCATCGCGGGGACCAGCTCCTACAATGAGCAGTTCTTC. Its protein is CAIAGTSSYNEQFF.

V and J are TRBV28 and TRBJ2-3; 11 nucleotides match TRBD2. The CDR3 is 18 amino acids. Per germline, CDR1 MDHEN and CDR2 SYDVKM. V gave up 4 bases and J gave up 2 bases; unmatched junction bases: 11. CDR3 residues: CASSSPLLAGVNTDTQYF. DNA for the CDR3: TGTGCCAGCAGTTCACCGCTACTAGCGGGAGTGAACACAGATACGCAGTATTTT. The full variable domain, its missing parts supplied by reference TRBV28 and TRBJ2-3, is DVKVTQSSRYLVKRTGEKVFLECVQDMDHENMFWYRQDPGLGLRLIYFSYDVKMKEKGDIPEGYSVSREKKERFSLILESASTNQTSMYLCASSSPLLAGVNTDTQYFGPGTRLTVL.

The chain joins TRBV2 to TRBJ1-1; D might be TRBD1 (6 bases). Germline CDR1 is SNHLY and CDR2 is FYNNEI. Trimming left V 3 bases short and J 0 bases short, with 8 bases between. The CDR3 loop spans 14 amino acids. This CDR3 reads CASSEQGLNTEAFF. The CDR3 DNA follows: TGTGCCAGCAGTGAGCAGGGGTTGAACACTGAAGCTTTCTTT.

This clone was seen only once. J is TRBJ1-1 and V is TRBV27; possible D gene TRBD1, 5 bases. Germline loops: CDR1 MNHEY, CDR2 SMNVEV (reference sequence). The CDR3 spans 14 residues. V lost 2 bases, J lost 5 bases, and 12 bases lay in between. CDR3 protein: CASSLEGAGTEAFF. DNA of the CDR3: TGTGCCAGCAGTTTAGAAGGGGCTGGGACTGAAGCTTTCTTT.

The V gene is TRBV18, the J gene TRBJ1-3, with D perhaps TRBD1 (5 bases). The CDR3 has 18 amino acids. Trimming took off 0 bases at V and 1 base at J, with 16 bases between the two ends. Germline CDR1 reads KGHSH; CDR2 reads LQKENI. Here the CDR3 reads CASSPPLGRTFSGNTIYF. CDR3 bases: TGTGCCAGCTCACCACCTCTGGGGCGAACCTTTTCTGGAAACACCATATATTTT.